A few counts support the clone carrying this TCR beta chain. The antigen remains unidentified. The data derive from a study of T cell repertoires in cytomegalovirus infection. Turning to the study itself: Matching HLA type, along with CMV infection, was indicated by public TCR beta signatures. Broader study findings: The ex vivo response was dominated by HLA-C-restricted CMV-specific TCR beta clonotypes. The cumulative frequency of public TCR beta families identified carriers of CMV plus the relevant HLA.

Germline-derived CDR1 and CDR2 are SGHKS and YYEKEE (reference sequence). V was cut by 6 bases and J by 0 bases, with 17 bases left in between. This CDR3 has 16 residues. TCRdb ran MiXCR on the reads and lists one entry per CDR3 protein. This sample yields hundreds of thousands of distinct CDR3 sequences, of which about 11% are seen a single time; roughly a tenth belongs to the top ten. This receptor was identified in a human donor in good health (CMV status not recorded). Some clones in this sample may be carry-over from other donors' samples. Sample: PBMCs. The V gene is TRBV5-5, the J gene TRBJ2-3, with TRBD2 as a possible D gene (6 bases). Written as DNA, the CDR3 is TGTGCCAGCACCCGGGAGATGGGCCTTAGCACAGATACGCAGTATTTT. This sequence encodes CASTREMGLSTDTQYF.